What follows are 2 T cell receptor beta chains derived from one specimen sequenced in a study of T cell changes during pregnancy in multiple sclerosis. This table comes from immunoSEQ multiplex PCR, and its TCRdb copy is limited to in-frame clones, with some not included. The data hold 68,000 or so clones, with 92% observed a single time. This specimen was peripheral blood, taken in the second trimester of pregnancy. The receptors stem from a female donor in good health, enrolled as a control in a pregnancy study.

V is TRBV5-8 and J is TRBJ2-6; maybe TRBD2 (6 bases). Trimming stripped 3 bases from V and 4 bases from J, with 17 bases between. The CDR3 has 17 amino acids. CDR1 SGHTS and CDR2 YDEGEE come from the germline V gene. In DNA form, the CDR3 reads TGTGCCAGCAGCTCCCGGGACTGGACGGGAGGGGCCAACGTCCTGACTTTC. Its translation is CASSSRDWTGGANVLTF.

This sequence joins TRBV7-2 and TRBJ2-7; TRBD2 matches at 8 bases. Germline V gene data show CDR1 as SGHTA and CDR2 as FQGNSA. The V segment lost 2 bases and the J segment 0 bases; nucleotides outside the gene matches: 3. The CDR3 extends over 15 amino acids. CDR3 coding DNA: TGTGCCAGCAGCTTATGGGGGACTAGCTCCTACGAGCAGTACTTC. Amino acids: CASSLWGTSSYEQYF. Full variable domain (outside the CDR3, taken from reference TRBV7-2 and TRBJ2-7): GAGVSQSPSNKVTEKGKDVELRCDPISGHTALYWYRQSLGQGLEFLIYFQGNSAPDKSGLPSDRFSAERTGGSVSTLTIQRTQQEDSAVYLCASSLWGTSSYEQYFGPGTRLTVT.